The clone carrying this T cell receptor (beta chain) was observed once. The assay was immunoSEQ multiplex PCR, and TCRdb's table has in-frame clones only and misses some. The table includes 75,000 to 95,000 clones, around 90% detected once. This specimen comes from a study of T cell changes during pregnancy in multiple sclerosis. Material: peripheral blood, obtained in the first trimester of pregnancy. The TCR was taken from a female donor with multiple sclerosis, enrolled in a pregnancy study.

CDR3 region: CASSLTSGGYNEQFF. As DNA, the CDR3 is TGTGCCAGCAGTTTAACCAGCGGGGGATACAATGAGCAGTTCTTC. The chain employs TRBV27 and TRBJ2-1; 8 bases fit TRBD2. CDR1 is MNHEY and CDR2 is SMNVEV in the germline V gene (reference sequence). Trimming took 2 bases from V and 4 from J; bases not matched to a gene: 4. The CDR3 contains 15 residues.